The next 2 T cell receptor beta chains were all read from a single sample in a study of blood T cell repertoires in COVID-19. TCRdb keeps only in-frame clones here, not all; method: immunoSEQ multiplex PCR. The sample contains approximately 250,000 clones, 80% to 90% of which appear only once. Source material: peripheral blood. All receptors derive from a man aged 55 to 70 with acute or convalescent COVID-19.

The DNA of the CDR3 is TGCGCCAGCAGCACGGGGGGGAGAGATGGCTACACCTTC. It encodes CASSTGGRDGYTF. The chain couples TRBV5-1 to TRBJ1-2; tentative D call: TRBD1 (5 bases). The V gene's germline CDR1 is SGHRS and CDR2 YFSETQ. The CDR3 loop spans 13 amino acids. The V gene lost 4 bases and the J gene lost 6 bases, with 13 bases spanning the gap.

This sequence joins TRBV6-5 and TRBJ1-3; D gene unclear. V was cut by 6 bases and J by 2 bases, with 11 bases left in between. CDR1 and CDR2 from the germline V gene are MNHEY and SVGAGI. The CDR3 has 14 residues. The CDR3 DNA is TGTGCCAGCAGAGCCTCCGGGGCTGGAAACACCATATATTTT. It translates to CASRASGAGNTIYF.